The following is a T cell receptor (beta chain) sequence with its context. What it binds is unknown. These data originate in a study of T cell responses to AZD1222 COVID-19 vaccine. The study, taken as a whole, reports: Among the donors, most were white British and more were female, and clonal diversity was possibly underestimated.

Trimming removed 4 bases at V and 0 bases at J, with 10 bases between. Germline V lookup: CDR1 LNHDA, CDR2 SQIVND (reference sequence). CDR3 size: 15 residues. Some clones are missing from TCRdb's copy, which holds only in-frame ones; the method was immunoSEQ multiplex PCR. This table holds around 120,000 clones, around 88% found once. This receptor was taken from an adult in good health. V is TRBV19 and J is TRBJ1-5; D unresolved. The sample consisted of peripheral blood, taken on day 0 of AZD1222 vaccination. The CDR3 loop reads CASSTTPNSNQPQHF. The CDR3 DNA sequence: TGTGCCAGTAGTACTACCCCCAATAGCAATCAGCCCCAGCATTTT.